Each of the 8 T cell receptor beta chains below was sequenced from the same sample in a study of T cell clones after liver transplantation. Generated by immunoSEQ multiplex PCR, the TCRdb table keeps only in-frame clones and is missing some. This table holds about 11,000 clones, less than 80% found once. Sequencing used CD4+ T cells from blood, obtained 30 to 33 months after liver transplant. The receptor source for this set is a human patient who received a liver transplant. Some T cells may trace back to the graft donor.

The chain joins TRBV11-2 to TRBJ2-1; 7 bases are a match to TRBD2. The CDR3 totals 16 residues. Germline CDR1 reads SGHAT; CDR2 reads FQNNGV. V lost 3 bases, J lost 3 bases, and 8 bases stayed unmatched. The CDR3 is CASSLGPAGLYNEQFF. The CDR3 DNA follows: TGTGCCAGCAGCTTGGGCCCAGCGGGGCTCTACAATGAGCAGTTCTTC.

The chain employs TRBV6-1 and TRBJ2-7; D ambiguous. Germline V gene lookup returns CDR1 MNHNS and CDR2 SASEGT. Deletions cut 4 bases from V and 0 bases from J, with 4 bases between. This CDR3 has 12 residues. The CDR3: CASSGDSYEQYF. CDR3 bases: TGTGCCAGCAGTGGGGACTCCTACGAGCAGTACTTC.

The gene calls are TRBV30 and TRBJ1-3; 8 bases map to TRBD1. Trimming cost V 1 base and J 3 bases; bases outside gene matches: 8. Germline lookup yields CDR1 GTSNPN and CDR2 SVGIG (reference sequence). CDR3 length equals 16 residues. The CDR3 protein is CAWSDGQGVRGNTIYF. In nucleotides, the CDR3 is TGTGCCTGGAGTGATGGACAGGGTGTCCGTGGAAACACCATATATTTT.

The chain recombines TRBV10-3 with TRBJ2-3, with TRBD1 matching 7 bases. Germline V gene lookup returns CDR1 ENHRY and CDR2 SYGVKD. This CDR3 has 15 residues. Unmatched junction bases numbered 11, after V lost 8 bases and J lost 3 bases. DNA for the CDR3: TGTGCCATCCGTAAGGGGGCAGGGTCAACAGATACGCAGTATTTT. It translates to CAIRKGAGSTDTQYF.

This clone came up once. The chain links TRBV30 to TRBJ2-1, with TRBD1 as a possible D gene (5 bases). Germline CDR1 reads GTSNPN; CDR2 reads SVGIG (reference sequence). The CDR3 runs 15 residues. Trimming left V 1 base short and J 1 base short, with 11 bases between. The CDR3 protein is CAWSEGVTSYNEQFF. DNA for the CDR3: TGTGCCTGGAGTGAAGGGGTAACTTCCTACAATGAGCAGTTCTTC.

In nucleotides, the CDR3 is TGTGCCAGCGGAGGGGGACAGGGACACCCGGATACGCAGTATTTT. Its protein product is CASGGGQGHPDTQYF. The rearrangement uses TRBV9 and TRBJ2-3; 9 positions match TRBD1. Looked up from germline, CDR1 is SGDLS and CDR2 is YYNGEE. Trimming cost V 7 bases and J 6 bases; bases outside gene matches: 12. CDR3 length: 15 residues.

The chain carries TRBV15 and TRBJ2-5, with 8 nucleotides matching TRBD1. Trimming at V came to 5 bases and at J to 5 bases, leaving 7 bases not matched to a gene. The germline V gene encodes CDR1 LNHNV and CDR2 YYDKDF (reference sequence). The CDR3 covers 14 residues. The DNA of the CDR3 is TGTGCCACCAGCGGAGGACAGGGTAGCGAGACCCAGTACTTC. Encoded protein: CATSGGQGSETQYF.

The chain uses TRBV5-1 and TRBJ2-5; D not resolved. Germline CDR1 reads SGHRS; CDR2 reads YFSETQ. V shed 2 bases and J shed 2 bases, with 13 bases lying between them. The CDR3 is made up of 15 amino acids. CDR3 region: CASSLGLQSQETQYF. The CDR3 DNA sequence: TGCGCCAGCAGCTTAGGCCTCCAGAGTCAAGAGACCCAGTACTTC.